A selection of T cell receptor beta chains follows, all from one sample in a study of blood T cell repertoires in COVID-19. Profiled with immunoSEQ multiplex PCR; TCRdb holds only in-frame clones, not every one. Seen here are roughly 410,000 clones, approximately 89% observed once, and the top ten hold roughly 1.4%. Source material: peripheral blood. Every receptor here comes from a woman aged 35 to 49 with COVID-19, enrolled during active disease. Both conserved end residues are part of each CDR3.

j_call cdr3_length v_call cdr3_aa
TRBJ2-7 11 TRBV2 CASSDGAEQYF
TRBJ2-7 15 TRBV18 CASSLSGTASYEQYF
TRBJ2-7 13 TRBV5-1 CASSLASTLEQYF
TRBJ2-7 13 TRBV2 CASGRDRQHEQYF
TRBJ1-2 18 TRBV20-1 CSASIPPGQGSGGYGYTF
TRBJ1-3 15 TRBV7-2 CASSSRQGSGNTIYF
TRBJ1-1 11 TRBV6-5 CASRRTGEAFF
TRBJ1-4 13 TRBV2 CASSPGQDEKLFF
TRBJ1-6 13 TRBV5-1 CASSLDTDSPLHF
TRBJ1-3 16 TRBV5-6 CASSLYAGLSGNTIYF
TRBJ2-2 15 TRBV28 CASSSDRRYTGELFF
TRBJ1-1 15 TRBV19 CASKQGARLGAEAFF